These 2 T cell receptor beta chains originate from one sample sequenced in a study of T-cell reconstitution after alpha-beta-depleted transplantation in children. The authors prepared the TCRbeta library with unique molecular identifiers. Each CDR3 protein is one row after TCRdb ran MiXCR on the PCR reads. The repertoire holds approximately 98,000 distinct CDR3 sequences, with approximately 6.4% as singletons. The starting material was PBMCs, mostly from graft donor cells, obtained 360 days after TCRalphabeta/CD19-depleted stem cell transplant. The receptor source for this set is a male patient between 2 and 15 years old who had a stem cell transplant for acute lymphoblastic leukemia, so the T cells may come from the graft donor.

This clonotype came up many times. The V gene is TRBV27, the J gene TRBJ1-1; D not resolved. The germline CDR1 and CDR2 sequences are MNHEY and SMNVEV (reference sequence). V gave up 3 bases and J gave up 0 bases, with 8 bases separating them. This CDR3 has 14 residues. The CDR3 DNA reads TGTGCCAGCAGTTTTATTCGGATGAACACTGAAGCTTTCTTT. This codes for CASSFIRMNTEAFF.

With respect to this clonotype: A read error may explain this, as a much larger clone is one base away. This chain uses TRBV7-9 with TRBJ2-4, with unresolved D. The CDR3 sequence is 14 residues long. V was clipped by 6 bases and J by 0 bases, with 9 bases between them. CDR1 and CDR2 from the germline V gene are SEHNR and FQNEAQ (reference sequence). CDR3 in DNA: TGTGCCAGCAGTCCATTACTAGCCAAAAACATTCAGTACTTC. Its protein is CASSPLLAKNIQYF.